The clone carrying this TCR beta chain was counted between two and nine times. What it binds is unknown. This entry comes from a study of beta chain features in type 1 diabetes. Whole-study results and caveats: The naive, central memory and Treg TCRB repertoires of patients appeared to be more similar to one another than those of healthy donors. Patients with Type 1 diabetes showed moderately but significantly shorter TCRB CDR3s in all four CD4+ subsets.

About 120 mL of blood, on average, came from one heparinised draw per donor. The sequenced template was cDNA made from the entire isolated RNA. Method: immunoSEQ multiplex PCR; TCRdb's copy keeps in-frame clones and lacks some. The top ten hold 0.55% to 0.75% of the sample, which has some 360,000 clones, around 10% seen once. This CDR3 has 11 amino acids. Germline lookup yields CDR1 DFQATT and CDR2 SNEGSKA (reference sequence). Trimming took off 3 bases at V and 4 bases at J, with 5 bases between the two ends. The material sequenced was central memory CD4+ T cells from blood. The genes are TRBV20-1 and TRBJ2-3; no definite D call. The TCR originated in a man aged 30 to 45 with type 1 diabetes. As DNA, the CDR3 is TGCAGTGCTAGGTTCGCAGATACGCAGTATTTT. Amino acid sequence: CSARFADTQYF.